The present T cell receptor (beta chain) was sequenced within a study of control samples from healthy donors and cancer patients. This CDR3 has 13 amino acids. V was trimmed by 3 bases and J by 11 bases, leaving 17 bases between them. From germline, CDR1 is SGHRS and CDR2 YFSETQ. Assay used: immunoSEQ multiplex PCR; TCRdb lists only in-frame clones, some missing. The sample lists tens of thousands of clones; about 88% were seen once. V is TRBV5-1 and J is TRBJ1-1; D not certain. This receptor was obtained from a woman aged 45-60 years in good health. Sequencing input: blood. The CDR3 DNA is TGCGCCAGCAGCTCCCACAGTTCCGGTCGCGCTTTCTTT. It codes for CASSSHSSGRAFF. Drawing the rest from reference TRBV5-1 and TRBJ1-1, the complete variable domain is KAGVTQTPRYLIKTRGQQVTLSCSPISGHRSVSWYQQTPGQGLQFLFEYFSETQRNKGNFPGRFSGRQFSNSRSEMNVSTLELGDSALYLCASSSHSSGRAFFGQGTRLTVV.